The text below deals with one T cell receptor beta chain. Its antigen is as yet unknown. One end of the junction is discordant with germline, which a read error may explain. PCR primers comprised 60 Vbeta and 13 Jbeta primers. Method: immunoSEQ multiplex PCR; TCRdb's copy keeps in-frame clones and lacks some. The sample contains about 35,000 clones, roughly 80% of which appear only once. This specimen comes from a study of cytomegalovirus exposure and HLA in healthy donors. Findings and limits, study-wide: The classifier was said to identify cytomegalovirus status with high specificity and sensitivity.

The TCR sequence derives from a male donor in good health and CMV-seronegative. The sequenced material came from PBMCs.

The CDR3 nucleotides are TGTACCAGCAGCGCGGGGACAGCTAGCAGTCAGCCCCAGCATTTT. Its translation is CTSSAGTASSQPQHF. The V and J genes are TRBV9 and TRBJ1-5, with 7 nucleotides matching TRBD1. From germline, CDR1 is SGDLS and CDR2 YYNGEE. The CDR3 has 15 amino acids.